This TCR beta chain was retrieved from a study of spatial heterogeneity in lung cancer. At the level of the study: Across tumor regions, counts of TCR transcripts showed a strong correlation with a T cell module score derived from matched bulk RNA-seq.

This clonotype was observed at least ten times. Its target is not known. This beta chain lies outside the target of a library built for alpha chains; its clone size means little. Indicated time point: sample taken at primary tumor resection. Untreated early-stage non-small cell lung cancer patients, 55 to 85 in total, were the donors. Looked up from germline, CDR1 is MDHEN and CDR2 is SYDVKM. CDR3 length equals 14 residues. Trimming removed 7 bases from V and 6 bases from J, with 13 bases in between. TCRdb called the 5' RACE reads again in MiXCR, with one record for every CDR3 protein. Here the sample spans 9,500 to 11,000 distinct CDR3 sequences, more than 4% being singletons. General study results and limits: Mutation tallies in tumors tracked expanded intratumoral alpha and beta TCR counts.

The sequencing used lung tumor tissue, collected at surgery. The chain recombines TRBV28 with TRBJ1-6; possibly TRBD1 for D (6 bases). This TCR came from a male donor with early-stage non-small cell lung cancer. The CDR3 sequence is CASILQGRNSPLHF. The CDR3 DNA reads TGTGCCAGCATCCTGCAGGGGCGTAATTCACCCCTCCACTTT.